This is a list of T cell receptor beta chains from one sample in a study of OX40 agonist ivuxolimab in advanced cancers. Libraries were prepared by immunoSEQ multiplex PCR; TCRdb keeps only in-frame clonotypes and omits some of them. The sample has fewer than 6,000 clones, about 67% seen once; the top ten hold approximately 69%. Material: CD4+ or CD8+ T cells sorted from blood, obtained in a trial of the OX40 agonist ivuxolimab. The source is an adult with an advanced solid tumor such as melanoma, head and neck, liver or kidney cancer. The CDR3 runs from the conserved cysteine through the conserved F or W. A D gene is named only where the DNA matches it firmly. Clone size is stated in some rows and not others, as once, few, many or a class when expanded.

. TRBD1 TRBJ1-1 TRBV27 TGTGCCAGCAGCTCAAGACAGGGGACTGAAGCTTTCTTT CASSSRQGTEAFF
. . TRBJ2-7 TRBV10-3 TGTGCCATCAGTGAGTCGAGGGCGGATCCGTACTACGAGCAGTACTTC CAISESRADPYYEQYF
. . TRBJ2-7 TRBV29-1 TGCAGCGTTGAAGTTGGGGTTAACTACGAGCAGTACTTC CSVEVGVNYEQYF
. . TRBJ2-7 TRBV11-1 TGTGCCAGCAGCGCCCCAGGGCACTTACCCGGAGAGCAGTACTTC CASSAPGHLPGEQYF
. . TRBJ2-1 TRBV4-1 TGCGCCAGCAGCCAATTCACCGGGGGATATGAGCAGTTCTTC CASSQFTGGYEQFF
. . TRBJ1-1 TRBV2 TGTGCCAGCATCGAATTAGGGTTGAACACTGAAGCTTTCTTT CASIELGLNTEAFF
. . TRBJ2-2 TRBV27 TGTGCCAGCAGTTTATGGGGCCTAGCCGGCACCGGGGAGCTGTTTTTT CASSLWGLAGTGELFF
. TRBD2 TRBJ2-3 TRBV5-4 TGTGCCAGCAGCTTGGCTCTTAGCGGGGGGTTGGATACGCAGTATTTT CASSLALSGGLDTQYF
many . TRBJ1-2 TRBV6-6 TGTGCAGGGGGGGGCAGGGTCTATGGCTACACCTTC CAGGGRVYGYTF
. TRBD1 TRBJ1-2 TRBV7-9 TGTGCCAGCAGCAGTGCTTCCGGGACAGAGGGCTATGGCTACACCTTC CASSSASGTEGYGYTF
. . TRBJ2-7 TRBV5-4 TGTGCCAGCAGCCCAGGACAGAATTCTTACTCCTACGAGCAGTACTTC CASSPGQNSYSYEQYF
. . TRBJ2-1 TRBV7-9 TGTGCCAGCAGGGTGACACGGCCGGGAGAGCAGTTCTTC CASRVTRPGEQFF